This T cell receptor (beta chain) was recorded in a study of vaccination and CD4 T cells after COVID-19. Across the whole study: Six males and four females constituted the convalescent cohort, two of whom were Hispanic.

As to treatment: roughly 10-day PBMC culture with coronavirus spike peptide pools or control peptides (ViraFEST assay). Every well contained some 2 million PBMCs, which were grown with about 9.3 IU/ml IL-2 and 9 to 10 ug/ml peptide pools. V dropped 5 bases and J dropped 8; count of bases not matched to a gene: 8. CDR1 MDHEN and CDR2 SYDVKM come from the germline V gene. CDR3 length: 15 amino acids. Cultured CD4+ T-cell DNA underwent Oncomine TCR Beta short-read sequencing. Extraction of genomic DNA was performed on cultured CD4+ T cells. MiXCR, applied by TCRdb to the PCR reads, yields one record per CDR3 protein. The repertoire includes some 20,000 distinct CDR3 sequences, approximately 56% of them detected once, and approximately 9% sits in the top ten. Turning to this clonotype: Its antigen remains unknown.

Sequenced here: CD4+ T cells from blood, cultured in vitro, sampled after SARS-CoV-2 vaccination. This chain links TRBV28 with TRBJ1-4; TRBD1 aligns across 10 bases. The receptor was isolated from a human donor who had recovered from COVID-19. DNA for the CDR3: TGTGCCAGCAGTCCCGCCGGGACAGGGGAGGAAAAACTGTTTTTT. This translates into CASSPAGTGEEKLFF.